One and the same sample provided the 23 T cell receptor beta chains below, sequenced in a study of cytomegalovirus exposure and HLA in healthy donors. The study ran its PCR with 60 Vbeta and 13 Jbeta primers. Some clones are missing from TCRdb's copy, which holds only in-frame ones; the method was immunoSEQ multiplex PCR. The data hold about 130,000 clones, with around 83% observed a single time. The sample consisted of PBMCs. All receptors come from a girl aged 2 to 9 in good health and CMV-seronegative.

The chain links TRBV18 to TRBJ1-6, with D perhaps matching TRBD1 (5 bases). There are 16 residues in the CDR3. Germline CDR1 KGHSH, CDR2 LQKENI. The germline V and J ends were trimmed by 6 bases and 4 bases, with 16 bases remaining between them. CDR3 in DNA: TGTGCCAGCTCCTTGCAGGGAGGGATTTATAATTCACCCCTCCACTTT. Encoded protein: CASSLQGGIYNSPLHF.

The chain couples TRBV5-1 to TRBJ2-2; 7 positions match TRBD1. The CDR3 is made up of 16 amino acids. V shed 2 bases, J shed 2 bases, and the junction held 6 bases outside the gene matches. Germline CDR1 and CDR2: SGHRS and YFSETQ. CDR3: CASSLNDRANTGELFF. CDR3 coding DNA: TGCGCCAGCAGCTTAAATGACAGGGCTAACACCGGGGAGCTGTTTTTT.

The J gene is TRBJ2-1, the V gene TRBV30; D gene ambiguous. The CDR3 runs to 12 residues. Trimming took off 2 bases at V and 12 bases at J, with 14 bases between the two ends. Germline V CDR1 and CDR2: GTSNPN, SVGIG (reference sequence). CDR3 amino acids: CAWSLLGQAQFF. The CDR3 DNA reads TGTGCCTGGAGTCTTCTTGGGCAGGCGCAGTTCTTC. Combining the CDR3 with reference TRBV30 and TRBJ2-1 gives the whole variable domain SQTIHQWPATLVQPVGSPLSLECTVEGTSNPNLYWYRQAAGRGLQLLFYSVGIGQISSEVPQNLSASRPQDRQFILSSKKLLLSDSGFYLCAWSLLGQAQFFGPGTRLTVL.

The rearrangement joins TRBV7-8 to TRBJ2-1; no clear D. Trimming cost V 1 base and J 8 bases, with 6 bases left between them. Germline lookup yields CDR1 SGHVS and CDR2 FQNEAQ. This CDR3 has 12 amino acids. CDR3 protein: CASSLVSYEQFF. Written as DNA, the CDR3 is TGTGCCAGCAGCTTAGTGTCTTATGAGCAGTTCTTC.

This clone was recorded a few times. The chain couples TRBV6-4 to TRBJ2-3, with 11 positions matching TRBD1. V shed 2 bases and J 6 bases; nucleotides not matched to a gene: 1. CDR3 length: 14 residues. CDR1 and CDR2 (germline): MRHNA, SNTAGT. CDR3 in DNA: TGTGCCAGCAGTGACGGACAGGGGGCGGATACGCAGTATTTT. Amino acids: CASSDGQGADTQYF.

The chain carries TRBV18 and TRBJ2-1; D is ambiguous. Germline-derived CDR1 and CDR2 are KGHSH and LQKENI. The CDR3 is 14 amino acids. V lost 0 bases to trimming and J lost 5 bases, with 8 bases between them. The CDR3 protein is CASSPPLGNNEQFF. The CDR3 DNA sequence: TGTGCCAGCTCACCACCTCTAGGAAACAATGAGCAGTTCTTC.

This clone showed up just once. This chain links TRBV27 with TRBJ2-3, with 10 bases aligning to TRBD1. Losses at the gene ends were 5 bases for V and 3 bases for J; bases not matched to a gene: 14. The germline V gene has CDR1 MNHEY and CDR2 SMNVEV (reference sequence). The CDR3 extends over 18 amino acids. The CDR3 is CASSNRAGQGVRTDTQYF. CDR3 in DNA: TGTGCCAGCAGTAACCGAGCTGGACAGGGGGTACGGACAGATACGCAGTATTTT.

The DNA for the CDR3 is TGTGCCAGCAGCTTGGGACAAATCTACGAGCAGTACTTC. It translates to CASSLGQIYEQYF. The chain couples TRBV5-4 to TRBJ2-7; D call uncertain. Germline V lookup: CDR1 SGHNT, CDR2 YYREEE (reference sequence). V lost 0 bases to trimming and J lost 3 bases, with 7 bases between them. The CDR3 loop spans 13 amino acids.

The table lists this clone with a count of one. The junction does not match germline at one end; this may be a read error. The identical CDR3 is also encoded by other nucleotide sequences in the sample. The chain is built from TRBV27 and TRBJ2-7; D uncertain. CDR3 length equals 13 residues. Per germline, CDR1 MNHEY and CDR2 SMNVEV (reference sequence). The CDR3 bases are TGTGCGAGCAGTTTCGTCGGCTCCTACGAGCAGTACTTC. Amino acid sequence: CASSFVGSYEQYF.

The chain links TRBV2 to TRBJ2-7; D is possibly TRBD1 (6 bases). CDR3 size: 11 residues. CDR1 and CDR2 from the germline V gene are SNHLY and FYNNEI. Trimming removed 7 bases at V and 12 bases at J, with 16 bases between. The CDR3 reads CASKGDTPLYF. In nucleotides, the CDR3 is TGTGCCAGCAAGGGGGACACCCCATTGTACTTC.

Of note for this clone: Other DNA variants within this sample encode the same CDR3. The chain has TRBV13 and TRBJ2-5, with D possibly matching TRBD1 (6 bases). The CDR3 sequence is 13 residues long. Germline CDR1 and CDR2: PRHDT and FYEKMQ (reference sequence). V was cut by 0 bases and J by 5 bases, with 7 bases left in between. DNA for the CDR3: TGTGCCAGCAGCTTAGGGAGGGGGGAGACCCAGTACTTC. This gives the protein CASSLGRGETQYF.

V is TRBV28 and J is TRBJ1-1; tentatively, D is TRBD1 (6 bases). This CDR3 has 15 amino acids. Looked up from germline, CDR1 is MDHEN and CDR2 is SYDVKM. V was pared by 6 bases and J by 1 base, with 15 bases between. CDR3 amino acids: CASRIAPRGNTEAFF. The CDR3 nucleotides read TGTGCCAGCAGGATTGCTCCCAGGGGGAACACTGAAGCTTTCTTT.

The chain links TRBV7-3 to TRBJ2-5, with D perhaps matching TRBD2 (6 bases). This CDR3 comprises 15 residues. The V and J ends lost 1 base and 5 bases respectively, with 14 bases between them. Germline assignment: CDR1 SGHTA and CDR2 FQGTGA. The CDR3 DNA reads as TGTGCCAGCAGCTTAAACGGGGGTAGCAGGGAGACCCAGTACTTC. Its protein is CASSLNGGSRETQYF.

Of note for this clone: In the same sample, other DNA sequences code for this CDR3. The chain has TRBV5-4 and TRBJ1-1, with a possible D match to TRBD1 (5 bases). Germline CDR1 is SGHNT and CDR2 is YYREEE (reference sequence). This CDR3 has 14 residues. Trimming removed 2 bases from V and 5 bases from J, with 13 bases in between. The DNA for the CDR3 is TGTGCCAGCAGCTTACGTGGGGCGGGGACTGAAGCTTTCTTT. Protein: CASSLRGAGTEAFF.

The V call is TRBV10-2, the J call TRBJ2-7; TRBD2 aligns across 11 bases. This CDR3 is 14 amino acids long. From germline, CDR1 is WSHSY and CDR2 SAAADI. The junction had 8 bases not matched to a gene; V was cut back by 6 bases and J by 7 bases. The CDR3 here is CASRVAGGPREQYF. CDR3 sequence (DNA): TGCGCCAGCAGAGTAGCGGGGGGGCCACGGGAGCAGTACTTC.

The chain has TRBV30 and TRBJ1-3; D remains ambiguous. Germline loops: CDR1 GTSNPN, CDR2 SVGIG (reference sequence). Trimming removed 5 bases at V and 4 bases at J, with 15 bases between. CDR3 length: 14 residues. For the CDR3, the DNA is TGTGCCTGGGCAACGACAACGTCCGGAAACACCATATATTTT. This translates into CAWATTTSGNTIYF.

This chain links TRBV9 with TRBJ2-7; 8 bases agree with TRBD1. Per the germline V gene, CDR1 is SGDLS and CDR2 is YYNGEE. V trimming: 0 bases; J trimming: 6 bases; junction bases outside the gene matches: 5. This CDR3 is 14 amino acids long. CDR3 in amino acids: CASSVGTGSREQYF. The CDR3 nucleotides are TGTGCCAGCAGCGTAGGGACAGGGTCGCGCGAGCAGTACTTC.

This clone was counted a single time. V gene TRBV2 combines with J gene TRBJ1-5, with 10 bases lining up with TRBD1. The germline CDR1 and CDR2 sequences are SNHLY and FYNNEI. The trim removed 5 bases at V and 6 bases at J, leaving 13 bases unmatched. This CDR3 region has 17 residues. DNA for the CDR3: TGTGCCAGCAGTAAGGGACAGGGGAAAATCAGTGGTCAGCCCCAGCATTTT. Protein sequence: CASSKGQGKISGQPQHF.

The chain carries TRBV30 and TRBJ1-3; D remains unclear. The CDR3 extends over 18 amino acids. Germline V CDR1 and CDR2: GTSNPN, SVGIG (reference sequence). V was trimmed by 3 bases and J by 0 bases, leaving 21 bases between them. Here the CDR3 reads CAWRGTSQARHSGNTIYF. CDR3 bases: TGTGCCTGGAGAGGAACCAGCCAGGCCCGGCACTCTGGAAACACCATATATTTT.

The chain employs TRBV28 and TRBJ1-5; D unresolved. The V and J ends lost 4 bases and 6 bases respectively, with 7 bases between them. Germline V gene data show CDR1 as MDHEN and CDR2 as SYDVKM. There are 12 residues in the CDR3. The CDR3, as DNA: TGTGCCAGCAGTTCGCAGTTTCAGCCCCAGCATTTT. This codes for CASSSQFQPQHF.

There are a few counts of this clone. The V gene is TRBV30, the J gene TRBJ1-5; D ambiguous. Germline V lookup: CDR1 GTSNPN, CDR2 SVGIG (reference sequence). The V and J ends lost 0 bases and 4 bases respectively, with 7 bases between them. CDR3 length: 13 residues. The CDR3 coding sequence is TGTGCCTGGAGTGTTTCAGGTAATCAGCCCCAGCATTTT. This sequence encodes CAWSVSGNQPQHF.

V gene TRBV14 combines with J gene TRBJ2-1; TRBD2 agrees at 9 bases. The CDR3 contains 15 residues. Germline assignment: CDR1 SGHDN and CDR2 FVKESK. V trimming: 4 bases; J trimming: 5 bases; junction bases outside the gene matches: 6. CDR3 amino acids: CASSLPGLAHNEQFF. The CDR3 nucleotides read TGTGCCAGCAGCCTACCGGGACTAGCACACAATGAGCAGTTCTTC.

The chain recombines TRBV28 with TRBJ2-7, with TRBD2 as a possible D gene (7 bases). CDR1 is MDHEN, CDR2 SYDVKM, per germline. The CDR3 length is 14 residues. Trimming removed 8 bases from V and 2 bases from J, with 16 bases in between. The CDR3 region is CASAGAGEPYEQYF. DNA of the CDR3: TGTGCCAGCGCGGGGGCAGGGGAACCCTACGAGCAGTACTTC.